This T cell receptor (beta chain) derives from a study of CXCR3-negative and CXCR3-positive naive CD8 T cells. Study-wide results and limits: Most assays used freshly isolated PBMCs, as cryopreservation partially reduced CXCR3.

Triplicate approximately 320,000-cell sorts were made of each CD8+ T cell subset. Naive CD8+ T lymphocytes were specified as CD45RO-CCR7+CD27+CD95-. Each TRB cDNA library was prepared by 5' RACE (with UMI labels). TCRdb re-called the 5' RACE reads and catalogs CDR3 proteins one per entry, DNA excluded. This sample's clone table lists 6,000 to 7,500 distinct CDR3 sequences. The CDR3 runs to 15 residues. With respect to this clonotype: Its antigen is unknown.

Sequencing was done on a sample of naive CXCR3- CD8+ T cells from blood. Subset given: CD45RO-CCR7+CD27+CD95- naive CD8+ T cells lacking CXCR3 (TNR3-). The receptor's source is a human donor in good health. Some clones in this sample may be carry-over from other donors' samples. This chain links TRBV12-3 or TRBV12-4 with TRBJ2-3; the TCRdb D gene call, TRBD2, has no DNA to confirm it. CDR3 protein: CASSFWTSGTDTQYF.